The present entry profiles one T cell receptor (beta chain) with its context. Its antigen is unknown. Germline lookup yields CDR1 SGHAT and CDR2 FQDESV (reference sequence). CDR3 length equals 15 residues. V lost 3 bases and J 8 bases, leaving 17 bases between the germline ends. Time point in this sample: cycle 4 day 1 (C4D1), after more than five weeks of nivolumab. There was relapse after autologous stem cell transplantation in every patient, and there was variation in brentuximab vedotin exposure. The sample comes from a study of PD-1 blockade in classical Hodgkin lymphoma. Study observations and caveats: Baseline diversity was lower in partial responders and progressors than complete responders. Later analyses included only patients treated at least 1 year post-ASCT.

Sequencing was performed with immunoSEQ multiplex PCR; in TCRdb, only in-frame clones are kept and a portion is missing. The sample records about 16,000 clones, approximately 62% being singletons. Source: peripheral blood mononuclear cells (PBMCs), taken before the fourth cycle of nivolumab. The chain couples TRBV11-1 to TRBJ2-1, with D unclear. The sequence came from a human donor with classical Hodgkin lymphoma. CDR3 nucleotides: TGTGCCAGCAGCTTCCAGGTGCCCGGTGAGGATGAGCAGTTCTTC. Translated: CASSFQVPGEDEQFF. The entire variable domain, with the rest obtained from reference TRBV11-1 and TRBJ2-1, is as follows: EAEVAQSPRYKITEKSQAVAFWCDPISGHATLYWYRQILGQGPELLVQFQDESVVDDSQLPKDRFSAERLKGVDSTLKIQPAELGDSAMYLCASSFQVPGEDEQFFGPGTRLTVL.